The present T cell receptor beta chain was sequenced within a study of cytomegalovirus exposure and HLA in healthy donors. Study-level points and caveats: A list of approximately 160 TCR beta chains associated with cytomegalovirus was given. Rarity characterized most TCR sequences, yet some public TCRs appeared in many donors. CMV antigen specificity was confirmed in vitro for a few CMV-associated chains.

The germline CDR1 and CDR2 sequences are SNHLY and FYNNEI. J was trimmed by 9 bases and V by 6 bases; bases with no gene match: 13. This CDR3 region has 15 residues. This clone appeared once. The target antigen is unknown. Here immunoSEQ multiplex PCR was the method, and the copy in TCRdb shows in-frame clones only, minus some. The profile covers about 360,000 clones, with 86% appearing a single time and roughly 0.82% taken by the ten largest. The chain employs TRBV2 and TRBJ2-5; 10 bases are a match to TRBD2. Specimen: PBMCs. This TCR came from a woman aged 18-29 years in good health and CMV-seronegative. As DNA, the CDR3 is TGTGCCAGCAGCCTCGCTAGCGGGGGCGTCGGCGCCCAGTACTTC. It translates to CASSLASGGVGAQYF.